The count of the clone carrying this T cell receptor beta chain is one. Its antigen is unknown. This sample was taken from a study of CD8 T cells in ankylosing spondylitis. Notes on the study in general: There were earlier reports of some motif variants in reactive arthritis synovial fluid and blood.

In making TCR beta libraries, quantitative 5'-RACE with molecular barcodes was used. One entry per CDR3 protein results from TCRdb running MiXCR on the 5' RACE reads. Seen here are 250,000 or so distinct CDR3 sequences, 15% to 20% observed once, and the top ten hold 25% to 40%. CDR3 size: 15 residues. CDR1 and CDR2 from the germline V gene are SGHVS and FNYEAQ. Trimming removed 0 bases from V and 3 bases from J, with 12 bases in between. The sequence was collected from a male donor with ankylosing spondylitis or in good health (not recorded which). The rearrangement links TRBV7-6 to TRBJ2-7; a possible D gene is TRBD1 (6 bases). Sample: blood, either unsorted or a sorted T cell fraction (not recorded which). CDR3 loop: CASSLASGHSYEQYF. In DNA form, the CDR3 reads TGTGCCAGCAGCTTAGCGTCGGGACACAGCTACGAGCAGTACTTC.